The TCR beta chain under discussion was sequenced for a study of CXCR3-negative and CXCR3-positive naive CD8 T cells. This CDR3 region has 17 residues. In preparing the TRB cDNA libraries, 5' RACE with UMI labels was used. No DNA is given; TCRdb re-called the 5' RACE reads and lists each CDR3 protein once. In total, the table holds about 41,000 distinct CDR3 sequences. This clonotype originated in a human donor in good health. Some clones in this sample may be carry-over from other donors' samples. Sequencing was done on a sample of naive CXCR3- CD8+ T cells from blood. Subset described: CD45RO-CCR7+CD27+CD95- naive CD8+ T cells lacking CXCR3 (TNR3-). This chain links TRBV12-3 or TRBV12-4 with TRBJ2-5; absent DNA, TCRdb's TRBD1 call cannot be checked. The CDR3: CASSSPLDREREETQYF.